Below, one TCR beta chain is given with its context. This CDR3 has 12 amino acids. Germline CDR1 and CDR2: MNHEY and SVGAGI. Between the trimmed V and J ends, which lost 2 bases and 6 bases, there was a span of 8 bases. Allocation to cohorts depended on clinical history reported by the participants. Symptom resolution, clearance, or two negative PCRs marked the recovered donors of Cohort 3. This entry is derived from a study of blood T cell repertoires in COVID-19. Study details: COVID-19 samples collected from the United States, Italy and Spain covered acute and convalescent phases. T cells, B-cell-depleted T cells, or PBMCs supplied cDNA or gDNA.

Assay: immunoSEQ multiplex PCR; the TCRdb copy retains only in-frame clones and omits some. The sample contains 310,000 or so clones, over 80% of which appear only once. The sequenced sample consisted of PBMCs or T cells enriched from blood (not recorded which). The gene calls are TRBV6-5 and TRBJ2-7, with unresolved D. The source is a woman younger than 30 who had recovered from COVID-19. For the CDR3, the DNA is TGTGCCAGCAGTTACGTCTCGGGCGAGCAGTACTTC. Its protein is CASSYVSGEQYF.